The rows below give T cell receptor beta chains drawn from one sample of a study of cytomegalovirus exposure and HLA in healthy donors. TCRdb keeps only in-frame clones here, not all; method: immunoSEQ multiplex PCR. Recorded for this sample: just over 80,000 clones. Sequencing was carried out using PBMCs. These receptors were taken from a woman under 40 in good health and CMV-seronegative. CDR3s include the opening cysteine and the closing phenylalanine or tryptophan. A D gene is named only where the DNA matches it firmly.

v_call	d_call	cdr3_length	j_call	cdr3_aa	cdr3_nt
TRBV6-5	TRBD2	15	TRBJ2-7	CASRWTSGRQYEQYF	TGTGCCAGCAGGTGGACTAGCGGGAGACAATACGAGCAGTACTTC
TRBV19	.	17	TRBJ1-1	CASSIIPLSVRNTEAFF	TGTGCCAGTAGTATAATCCCCCTGTCAGTAAGGAACACTGAAGCTTTCTTT
TRBV7-9	.	16	TRBJ2-7	CASSPVGSSRSYEQYF	TGTGCCAGCAGCCCGGTGGGGAGCAGCCGCTCCTACGAGCAGTACTTC
TRBV19	TRBD1	15	TRBJ2-7	CASSLGQGIQYEQYF	TGTGCCAGTAGCCTCGGACAGGGTATTCAGTACGAGCAGTACTTC
TRBV19	.	14	TRBJ2-7	CASSISSGIDEQYF	TGTGCCAGTAGTATTTCCTCGGGAATTGATGAGCAGTACTTC
TRBV18	.	15	TRBJ1-1	CASSPITGMGTEAFF	TGTGCCAGCTCACCTATCACAGGGATGGGCACTGAAGCTTTCTTT
TRBV5-1	.	13	TRBJ2-7	CASSLVGGSEQYF	TGCGCCAGCAGCTTGGTTGGGGGGTCCGAGCAGTACTTC
TRBV30	.	15	TRBJ2-1	CAWNKEENSYNEQFF	TGTGCCTGGAATAAAGAGGAGAACTCCTACAATGAGCAGTTCTTC
TRBV5-1	TRBD1	16	TRBJ1-1	CASSLDRGGRKTEAFF	TGCGCCAGCAGCTTGGACAGGGGTGGGAGAAAGACTGAAGCTTTCTTT
TRBV5-1	.	12	TRBJ2-7	CASSPNSYEQYF	TGCGCCAGCAGCCCCAATTCCTACGAGCAGTACTTC
TRBV19	.	17	TRBJ2-7	CASSPSFGGADGREQYF	TGTGCCAGTAGCCCCTCGTTTGGGGGGGCGGACGGAAGGGAGCAGTACTTC
TRBV7-2	TRBD1	13	TRBJ2-7	CASSRDRGYEQYF	TGTGCCAGCAGCCGGGACAGGGGTTACGAGCAGTACTTC
TRBV6-1	.	13	TRBJ1-1	CASSLDRNTEAFF	TGTGCCAGCAGTTTGGACAGAAACACTGAAGCTTTCTTT
TRBV9	.	14	TRBJ1-2	CASSPGGGVDGYTF	TGTGCCAGCAGCCCCGGTGGGGGGGTTGATGGCTACACCTTC
TRBV20-1	.	11	TRBJ2-7	CSASPGYEQYF	TGCAGTGCTAGTCCAGGGTACGAGCAGTACTTC
TRBV6-5	.	13	TRBJ1-6	CASREARNSPLHF	TGTGCCAGCAGAGAGGCCCGTAATTCACCCCTCCACTTT
TRBV6-6	.	13	TRBJ1-1	CASSVSPNTEAFF	TGTGCCAGCAGTGTCTCCCCCAACACTGAAGCTTTCTTT
TRBV2	.	10	TRBJ2-7	CASSLYEQYF	TGTGCCAGCAGTCTTTACGAGCAGTACTTC
TRBV27	TRBD1	14	TRBJ2-7	CASSPRTGVYEQYF	TGTGCCAGCAGTCCCAGGACAGGCGTCTACGAGCAGTACTTC
TRBV28	.	13	TRBJ1-2	CASTKTGDYGYTF	TGTGCCAGCACAAAAACAGGAGACTATGGCTACACCTTC
TRBV30	.	12	TRBJ1-5	CAWTSGNQPQHF	TGTGCCTGGACCTCGGGCAATCAGCCCCAGCATTTT
TRBV5-5	.	14	TRBJ1-3	CASSLLQAGNTIYF	TGTGCCAGCAGCTTGCTTCAGGCTGGAAACACCATATATTTT
TRBV5-6	TRBD1	15	TRBJ2-7	CASSPLGTGGGEQYF	TGTGCCAGCAGCCCCCTAGGGACAGGAGGCGGCGAGCAGTACTTC
TRBV7-8	.	15	TRBJ1-2	CASSLAQGSYYGYTF	TGTGCCAGCAGCTTAGCACAGGGCAGTTACTATGGCTACACCTTC
TRBV7-2	.	15	TRBJ1-3	CASSLARVSGNTIYF	TGTGCCAGCAGCTTAGCTCGGGTATCTGGAAACACCATATATTTT
TRBV7-9	TRBD2	16	TRBJ2-3	CASSLGGLGGADTQYF	TGTGCCAGCAGCTTAGGTGGCCTGGGGGGGGCAGATACGCAGTATTTT
TRBV5-1	TRBD2	16	TRBJ2-3	CASSSTSGRAMDTQYF	TGCGCCAGCAGCTCCACTAGCGGGAGGGCCATGGATACGCAGTATTTT
TRBV27	.	15	TRBJ2-7	CASSLTTGETYEQYF	TGTGCCAGCAGTTTGACCACTGGAGAAACCTACGAGCAGTACTTC
TRBV30	.	14	TRBJ2-3	CAWKQGIGADTQYF	TGTGCCTGGAAGCAGGGGATCGGTGCAGATACGCAGTATTTT
TRBV14	TRBD1	15	TRBJ1-2	CASGFINRGNYGYTF	TGTGCCAGCGGATTCATTAACAGGGGAAACTATGGCTACACCTTC
TRBV19	.	14	TRBJ1-5	CASRLVGSNQPQHF	TGTGCCAGTAGACTGGTCGGGAGCAATCAGCCCCAGCATTTT
TRBV10-3	TRBD1	15	TRBJ1-3	CAISEQGGSGNTIYF	TGTGCCATCAGTGAGCAGGGGGGCTCTGGAAACACCATATATTTT
TRBV7-8	.	14	TRBJ1-1	CASSPLLSNTEAFF	TGTGCCAGCAGCCCCCTTTTATCGAACACTGAAGCTTTCTTT
TRBV5-1	TRBD2	17	TRBJ2-2	CASSPPPPTGGTGELFF	TGCGCCAGCAGCCCCCCTCCGCCAACGGGAGGAACCGGGGAGCTGTTTTTT
TRBV18	TRBD1	18	TRBJ1-1	CASSPRDRGAPGTHGAFF	TGTGCCAGCTCACCAAGGGACAGGGGGGCACCGGGCACCCATGGAGCTTTCTTT
TRBV2	.	12	TRBJ1-4	CASLRTGEKLFF	TGTGCCAGTCTCCGTACTGGTGAAAAACTGTTTTTT
TRBV5-1	.	13	TRBJ1-4	CASSLDVSGGLFF	TGCGCCAGCAGCTTGGATGTGTCCGGGGGTCTGTTTTTT
TRBV5-1	.	15	TRBJ2-5	CASSLAAGVQETQYF	TGCGCCAGCAGCTTAGCAGCAGGGGTACAAGAGACCCAGTACTTC
TRBV11-2	TRBD1	13	TRBJ1-2	CASTTGTGSIYTF	TGTGCCAGCACTACCGGGACAGGGAGTATCTACACCTTC
TRBV5-1	.	14	TRBJ2-2	CASSLLGNTGELFF	TGCGCCAGCAGCTTGCTAGGGAACACCGGGGAGCTGTTTTTT
TRBV27	.	13	TRBJ2-7	CASSSQGVYEQYF	TGTGCCAGCAGTTCGCAGGGTGTCTACGAGCAGTACTTC
TRBV5-6	TRBD2	14	TRBJ2-1	CATTSGSEDNEQFF	TGTGCCACCACTAGCGGGAGTGAGGACAATGAGCAGTTCTTC
TRBV4-1	TRBD1	15	TRBJ1-1	CASSQRTGGGTEAFF	TGCGCCAGCAGCCAGCGGACAGGGGGAGGTACTGAAGCTTTCTTT
TRBV29-1	.	11	TRBJ2-1	CSVAVYNEQFF	TGCAGCGTTGCGGTTTACAATGAGCAGTTCTTC
TRBV18	.	14	TRBJ2-7	CASSHWDTRYEQYF	TGTGCCAGCTCACACTGGGACACTCGCTACGAGCAGTACTTC
TRBV7-8	.	15	TRBJ2-7	CASSSSGTRNYEQYF	TGTGCCAGCAGCTCATCCGGTACGAGAAACTACGAGCAGTACTTC
TRBV7-2	.	15	TRBJ2-3	CASSSGTSLTDTQYF	TGTGCCAGCAGCTCCGGGACATCACTCACAGATACGCAGTATTTT
TRBV13	TRBD1	14	TRBJ2-7	CASSPGTGPSEQYF	TGTGCCAGCAGCCCCGGGACAGGGCCGAGCGAGCAGTACTTC
TRBV15	.	14	TRBJ1-2	CATSRDFTGSGYTF	TGTGCCACCAGCAGAGATTTCACAGGGAGCGGCTACACCTTC
TRBV30	.	15	TRBJ1-4	CAWRLPGPEGEKLFF	TGTGCCTGGAGACTGCCCGGCCCCGAGGGAGAAAAACTGTTTTTT
TRBV7-9	TRBD1	13	TRBJ2-1	CASSEGQGWEQFF	TGTGCCAGCAGCGAAGGACAGGGGTGGGAGCAGTTCTTC
TRBV7-2	.	14	TRBJ1-1	CASSLAGGNTEAFF	TGTGCCAGCAGCTTAGCAGGGGGTAACACTGAAGCTTTCTTT
TRBV4-2	.	15	TRBJ1-1	CASSPLGGRNTEAFF	TGTGCCAGCAGCCCCCTAGGGGGAAGGAACACTGAAGCTTTCTTT
TRBV5-4	TRBD1	13	TRBJ2-7	CASSLGGGAEQYF	TGTGCCAGCAGCTTGGGAGGGGGCGCTGAGCAGTACTTC
TRBV13	TRBD1	14	TRBJ1-2	CASSLDFRGHGYTF	TGTGCCAGCAGCTTAGATTTCAGGGGGCATGGCTACACCTTC
TRBV6-5	.	15	TRBJ2-7	CASRSLQGGSYEQYF	TGTGCCAGCAGGTCACTCCAGGGTGGATCCTACGAGCAGTACTTC
TRBV5-1	TRBD1	14	TRBJ1-1	CASSYRGLNTEAFF	TGCGCCAGCAGCTACAGGGGCTTGAACACTGAAGCTTTCTTT
TRBV19	.	13	TRBJ1-2	CASSPTLLYGYTF	TGTGCCAGTAGCCCTACCCTACTATATGGCTACACCTTC
TRBV30	TRBD2	14	TRBJ2-1	CAMGGTNIINEQFF	TGTGCCATGGGCGGGACTAATATAATCAATGAGCAGTTCTTC
TRBV5-1	TRBD1	17	TRBJ1-1	CASSLRPGGAGGSEAFF	TGCGCCAGCAGCTTGAGGCCAGGGGGCGCGGGTGGGTCTGAAGCTTTCTTT